These T cell receptor beta chains were read from a single sample in a study of CD8+ T cells in alopecia areata. Generated by immunoSEQ multiplex PCR, the TCRdb table keeps only in-frame clones and is missing some. Of several thousand clones in the sample, around two thirds were seen once. Specimen: skin. These receptors came from a human donor in good health. CDR3s include the opening cysteine and the closing phenylalanine or tryptophan. Each record gives: D gene, J gene, clone size, V gene, CDR3 protein, CDR3 DNA. A D gene is named only where the DNA matches it firmly. Size is stated for part of the rows, as once, few or many counts, or as a class when the clone is expanded.

d_call: -; j_call: TRBJ1-5; clone_size: -; v_call: TRBV6-6; cdr3_aa: CASSQQGGNQPQHF; cdr3_nt: TGTGCCAGCAGTCAACAGGGAGGTAATCAGCCCCAGCATTTT
d_call: -; j_call: TRBJ2-5; clone_size: -; v_call: TRBV5-4; cdr3_aa: CASSYGGRETQYF; cdr3_nt: TGTGCCAGCAGCTACGGGGGAAGGGAGACCCAGTACTTC
d_call: -; j_call: TRBJ2-3; clone_size: once; v_call: TRBV7-9; cdr3_aa: CASSPPFDSQYF; cdr3_nt: TGTGCCAGCAGCCCTCCCTTTGATTCGCAGTATTTT
d_call: -; j_call: TRBJ2-7; clone_size: -; v_call: TRBV27; cdr3_aa: CASSLDRNSYEQYF; cdr3_nt: TGTGCCAGCAGTTTAGACAGAAACTCCTACGAGCAGTACTTC
d_call: -; j_call: TRBJ2-2; clone_size: -; v_call: TRBV11-2; cdr3_aa: CASSLIRATGELFF; cdr3_nt: TGTGCCAGCAGCTTAATAAGGGCCACCGGGGAGCTGTTTTTT
d_call: -; j_call: TRBJ2-5; clone_size: -; v_call: TRBV6-1; cdr3_aa: CASSDQGRGLQETQYF; cdr3_nt: TGTGCCAGCAGTGATCAGGGACGGGGCTTACAAGAGACCCAGTACTTC
d_call: TRBD1; j_call: TRBJ1-1; clone_size: -; v_call: TRBV27; cdr3_aa: CASSQRQGSTEAFF; cdr3_nt: TGTGCCAGCAGTCAAAGACAGGGGAGCACTGAAGCTTTCTTT
d_call: TRBD1; j_call: TRBJ2-4; clone_size: few; v_call: TRBV5-1; cdr3_aa: CASSSKTGENIQYF; cdr3_nt: TGCGCCAGCAGCTCAAAGACAGGGGAAAACATTCAGTACTTC
d_call: -; j_call: TRBJ2-5; clone_size: -; v_call: TRBV10-1; cdr3_aa: CASSELRGGTQYF; cdr3_nt: TGCGCCAGCAGTGAGCTCCGCGGCGGGACCCAGTACTTC
d_call: TRBD2; j_call: TRBJ2-1; clone_size: -; v_call: TRBV11-2; cdr3_aa: CASSSSGSRNEQFF; cdr3_nt: TGTGCCAGCAGCTCAAGCGGGAGCCGTAATGAGCAGTTCTTC
d_call: TRBD1; j_call: TRBJ2-2; clone_size: once; v_call: TRBV29-1; cdr3_aa: CSAIDRGYTGELFF; cdr3_nt: TGCAGCGCCATTGACAGGGGCTACACCGGGGAGCTGTTTTTT
d_call: TRBD1; j_call: TRBJ1-1; clone_size: few; v_call: TRBV2; cdr3_aa: CASETGAGLNTEAFF; cdr3_nt: TGTGCCAGCGAAACAGGGGCCGGGTTGAACACTGAAGCTTTCTTT
d_call: -; j_call: TRBJ2-2; clone_size: -; v_call: TRBV10-3; cdr3_aa: CAIRESGELFF; cdr3_nt: TGTGCCATCAGGGAATCCGGGGAGCTGTTTTTT
d_call: -; j_call: TRBJ2-1; clone_size: -; v_call: TRBV11-1; cdr3_aa: CASSLGTESSYNEQFF; cdr3_nt: TGTGCCAGCAGCTTAGGGACTGAGAGCTCCTACAATGAGCAGTTCTTC
d_call: TRBD1; j_call: TRBJ2-1; clone_size: -; v_call: TRBV29-1; cdr3_aa: CSVPDRGSYNEQFF; cdr3_nt: TGCAGCGTTCCCGACAGGGGGTCCTACAATGAGCAGTTCTTC
d_call: -; j_call: TRBJ2-7; clone_size: few; v_call: TRBV2; cdr3_aa: CASSEAQCSPCEQYF; cdr3_nt: TGTGCCAGCAGTGAAGCGCAGTGTTCCCCCTGCGAGCAGTACTTC
d_call: -; j_call: TRBJ2-5; clone_size: few; v_call: TRBV5-1; cdr3_aa: CASSLMGDLETQYF; cdr3_nt: TGCGCCAGCAGCTTGATGGGGGATCTAGAGACCCAGTACTTC
d_call: -; j_call: TRBJ1-2; clone_size: -; v_call: TRBV4-1; cdr3_aa: CASSLPQGLDGYTF; cdr3_nt: TGCGCCAGCAGCCTACCCCAGGGCCTCGATGGCTACACCTTC
d_call: TRBD2; j_call: TRBJ2-7; clone_size: -; v_call: TRBV5-1; cdr3_aa: CASSYGTSGQGAYEQYF; cdr3_nt: TGCGCCAGCAGCTACGGGACTAGCGGCCAGGGGGCCTACGAGCAGTACTTC
d_call: TRBD1; j_call: TRBJ2-3; clone_size: -; v_call: TRBV28; cdr3_aa: CASRTHPGTGGGDTQYF; cdr3_nt: TGTGCCAGCAGAACTCACCCCGGGACAGGGGGAGGAGATACGCAGTATTTT
d_call: -; j_call: TRBJ1-2; clone_size: few; v_call: TRBV9; cdr3_aa: CASSVGNSNYGYTF; cdr3_nt: TGTGCCAGCAGCGTAGGCAACTCTAACTATGGCTACACCTTC
d_call: -; j_call: TRBJ1-6; clone_size: -; v_call: TRBV7-2; cdr3_aa: CASSPQRQRNSPLHF; cdr3_nt: TGTGCCAGCAGCCCCCAGAGACAGCGGAATTCACCCCTCCACTTT
d_call: TRBD1; j_call: TRBJ1-5; clone_size: -; v_call: TRBV6-5; cdr3_aa: CASRSGTGRTQPQHF; cdr3_nt: TGTGCCAGCAGGTCCGGGACAGGGCGAACTCAGCCCCAGCATTTT
d_call: TRBD1; j_call: TRBJ2-3; clone_size: -; v_call: TRBV5-4; cdr3_aa: CASSLGQGNTDTQYF; cdr3_nt: TGTGCCAGCAGCTTGGGACAGGGAAACACAGATACGCAGTATTTT
d_call: TRBD1; j_call: TRBJ2-7; clone_size: -; v_call: TRBV6-1; cdr3_aa: CASSEATGGSYEQYF; cdr3_nt: TGTGCCAGCAGTGAAGCGACAGGGGGTTCCTACGAGCAGTACTTC
d_call: -; j_call: TRBJ2-1; clone_size: -; v_call: TRBV7-2; cdr3_aa: CASSLIDYGGNEQFF; cdr3_nt: TGTGCCAGCAGCTTGATAGACTACGGGGGCAATGAGCAGTTCTTC